This is a list of T cell receptor beta chains from one sample in a study of blood T cell repertoires in COVID-19. Repertoires were generated with immunoSEQ multiplex PCR, while TCRdb's copy carries only in-frame clones and drops some. The table has more than 140,000 clones, 88% seen once. What was sequenced was peripheral blood. The receptors originated from a woman aged 55-69 years with acute or convalescent COVID-19. Both conserved end residues are part of each CDR3. D genes are given only for firm matches. Not every row has a clone size; where given, it reads once, few, many or a size class.

clone size: .; D gene: TRBD2; V gene: TRBV24-1; J gene: TRBJ2-3; CDR3 DNA: TGTGCCACCAGTGATGCCCCGGAACTAGCGGGGGGTTTTACAGATACGCAGTATTTT; CDR3 protein: CATSDAPELAGGFTDTQYF
clone size: .; D gene: TRBD1; V gene: TRBV18; J gene: TRBJ1-3; CDR3 DNA: TGTGCCAGCTTCACAGGGGAAGGAAACACCATATATTTT; CDR3 protein: CASFTGEGNTIYF
clone size: once; D gene: .; V gene: TRBV28; J gene: TRBJ1-2; CDR3 DNA: TGTGCCAGCAGGACGGGTAGTAACTATGGCTACACCTTC; CDR3 protein: CASRTGSNYGYTF
clone size: .; D gene: TRBD2; V gene: TRBV6-5; J gene: TRBJ2-1; CDR3 DNA: TGTGCCAGCAGTTACTCAAGAGGCCTAGCGGAGGTTGAGCAGTTCTTC; CDR3 protein: CASSYSRGLAEVEQFF
clone size: .; D gene: TRBD2; V gene: TRBV5-4; J gene: TRBJ2-7; CDR3 DNA: TGTGCCAGCAGTTACGGGACTAGCGGGGACGGCGAGCAGTACTTC; CDR3 protein: CASSYGTSGDGEQYF
clone size: .; D gene: .; V gene: TRBV19; J gene: TRBJ1-6; CDR3 DNA: TGTGCCAGTAGTATAGGATGGGCTCGGTCACCCCTCCACTTT; CDR3 protein: CASSIGWARSPLHF
clone size: few; D gene: .; V gene: TRBV12-5; J gene: TRBJ1-1; CDR3 DNA: TGTGCTAGTGGTTTCAGCGGCACTGAAGCTTTCTTT; CDR3 protein: CASGFSGTEAFF
clone size: .; D gene: TRBD1; V gene: TRBV4-1; J gene: TRBJ2-7; CDR3 DNA: TGCGCCAGCAGCCTCCGGGGACAGGGGACGACTACCGCTTACGAGCAGTACTTC; CDR3 protein: CASSLRGQGTTTAYEQYF
clone size: .; D gene: TRBD1; V gene: TRBV11-2; J gene: TRBJ1-1; CDR3 DNA: TGTGCCAGCAGTTTAGACAGGGGTAGAGCTGAAGCTTTCTTT; CDR3 protein: CASSLDRGRAEAFF
clone size: .; D gene: .; V gene: TRBV7-2; J gene: TRBJ2-1; CDR3 DNA: TGTGCCAGCAGCTTAGAATCGAGTTCAGTAGGGGCCTACAATGAGCAGTTCTTC; CDR3 protein: CASSLESSSVGAYNEQFF
clone size: .; D gene: .; V gene: TRBV15; J gene: TRBJ1-2; CDR3 DNA: TGTGCCACCGGCGGGGGTCAAGCTAACTATGGCTACACCTTC; CDR3 protein: CATGGGQANYGYTF
clone size: .; D gene: TRBD2; V gene: TRBV5-4; J gene: TRBJ2-2; CDR3 DNA: TGTGCCAGCAGCTTGGACGGGGGGAGCACCGGGGAGCTGTTTTTT; CDR3 protein: CASSLDGGSTGELFF
clone size: .; D gene: .; V gene: TRBV12-3/TRBV12-4; J gene: TRBJ1-3; CDR3 DNA: TGTGCCAGCAAGGGGTCTGGAAACACCATATATTTT; CDR3 protein: CASKGSGNTIYF
clone size: .; D gene: TRBD1; V gene: TRBV4-3; J gene: TRBJ2-2; CDR3 DNA: TGCGCCAGCAGCCAGGGTTCAACAGGGGCGTACACCGGGGAGCTGTTTTTT; CDR3 protein: CASSQGSTGAYTGELFF
clone size: .; D gene: .; V gene: TRBV2; J gene: TRBJ2-3; CDR3 DNA: TGTGCCAGCAGTGAAGCAGCAAGCACAGATACGCAGTATTTT; CDR3 protein: CASSEAASTDTQYF
clone size: .; D gene: .; V gene: TRBV6-2/TRBV6-3; J gene: TRBJ1-5; CDR3 DNA: TGTGCCAGCAGTTACCACGACAGGTACAATCAGCCCCAGCATTTT; CDR3 protein: CASSYHDRYNQPQHF
clone size: .; D gene: TRBD1; V gene: TRBV3-1/TRBV3-2; J gene: TRBJ1-2; CDR3 DNA: TGTGCCAGCAGCCCCACGTCGGGACAGGGGTTTGGCTACACCTTC; CDR3 protein: CASSPTSGQGFGYTF
clone size: .; D gene: .; V gene: TRBV7-2; J gene: TRBJ1-2; CDR3 DNA: TGTGCCAGCAGCTTCCGGACAGACGTTAACTATGGCTACACCTTC; CDR3 protein: CASSFRTDVNYGYTF
clone size: .; D gene: .; V gene: TRBV2; J gene: TRBJ1-3; CDR3 DNA: TGTGCCAGCAGTGAAAGCTTGAGCTCTGGAAACACCATATATTTT; CDR3 protein: CASSESLSSGNTIYF
clone size: .; D gene: .; V gene: TRBV18; J gene: TRBJ2-1; CDR3 DNA: TGTGCCAGCTCACCAAGCAAATACAATGAGCAGTTCTTC; CDR3 protein: CASSPSKYNEQFF
clone size: .; D gene: .; V gene: TRBV5-1; J gene: TRBJ2-1; CDR3 DNA: TGCGCCAGCAGCTTGGACGGGGGGCTTGACAATGAGCAGTTCTTC; CDR3 protein: CASSLDGGLDNEQFF
clone size: .; D gene: TRBD1; V gene: TRBV3-1/TRBV3-2; J gene: TRBJ2-1; CDR3 DNA: TGTGCCAGCAGCCGAGAGACAGGGTCCGGCTCCTACAATGAGCAGTTCTTC; CDR3 protein: CASSRETGSGSYNEQFF
clone size: .; D gene: TRBD2; V gene: TRBV7-2; J gene: TRBJ2-7; CDR3 DNA: TGTGCCAGCAGCAGAACCCCCGGGGGGGCCGAGCAGTACTTC; CDR3 protein: CASSRTPGGAEQYF
clone size: once; D gene: .; V gene: TRBV4-3; J gene: TRBJ2-7; CDR3 DNA: TGCGCCAGCAGCCAGAGCTACGGGGACAACTACGAGCAGTACTTC; CDR3 protein: CASSQSYGDNYEQYF
clone size: few; D gene: .; V gene: TRBV6-5; J gene: TRBJ1-1; CDR3 DNA: TGTGCCAGCAGTTACTCGTCGGCTGACAAGAACACTGAAGCTTTCTTT; CDR3 protein: CASSYSSADKNTEAFF
clone size: .; D gene: TRBD1; V gene: TRBV29-1; J gene: TRBJ1-2; CDR3 DNA: TGCAGCGTTGGACGGGACAGGGGGCGCGTCAACTATGGCTACACCTTC; CDR3 protein: CSVGRDRGRVNYGYTF
clone size: once; D gene: TRBD2; V gene: TRBV7-2; J gene: TRBJ2-1; CDR3 DNA: TGTGCCAGCAGCTTAAGGCTAGCGGGGGGGAGCTACAATGAGCAGTTCTTC; CDR3 protein: CASSLRLAGGSYNEQFF
clone size: .; D gene: TRBD1; V gene: TRBV19; J gene: TRBJ1-5; CDR3 DNA: TGTGCCAGTAGTATGAGACAGGGGCTCAATCAGCCCCAGCATTTT; CDR3 protein: CASSMRQGLNQPQHF
clone size: .; D gene: .; V gene: TRBV19; J gene: TRBJ2-5; CDR3 DNA: TGTGCCAGTACCCCGGGGAGCGGCCAAGAGACCCAGTACTTC; CDR3 protein: CASTPGSGQETQYF
clone size: .; D gene: TRBD1; V gene: TRBV5-6; J gene: TRBJ1-2; CDR3 DNA: TGTGCCAGCAGAGAGAAGGGACAGGGTCGGCCTGGCTACACCTTC; CDR3 protein: CASREKGQGRPGYTF
clone size: .; D gene: TRBD1; V gene: TRBV9; J gene: TRBJ1-1; CDR3 DNA: TGTGCCAGCAGCCGCCGGACAGGGATAGACACTGAAGCTTTCTTT; CDR3 protein: CASSRRTGIDTEAFF
clone size: .; D gene: .; V gene: TRBV5-1; J gene: TRBJ2-2; CDR3 DNA: TGCGCCAGCGGCAGGTCGTGGCCCGGGGAGCTGTTTTTT; CDR3 protein: CASGRSWPGELFF
clone size: .; D gene: TRBD1; V gene: TRBV4-1; J gene: TRBJ1-1; CDR3 DNA: TGCGCCAGCAGCCCCTTAACCGGGACAGTGGTTTTCTTT; CDR3 protein: CASSPLTGTVVFF
clone size: .; D gene: .; V gene: TRBV5-1; J gene: TRBJ1-1; CDR3 DNA: TGCGCCAGCAGCTTGCAGGGGAGTACTGAAGCTTTCTTT; CDR3 protein: CASSLQGSTEAFF